Detailed here is one TCR beta chain. Measured with immunoSEQ multiplex PCR; TCRdb has only the in-frame clones, and not every one. The sample includes about 7,200 clones, under 80% of them seen just once. Indicated time point: proximal margin of the surgical specimen (macroscopically non-inflamed). The data stem from a study of T cell repertoires in ileal Crohn's disease. Germline V CDR1 and CDR2: SGHRS, YFSETQ. The CDR3 length is 14 residues. Between the trimmed V and J ends, which lost 5 bases and 2 bases, there was a span of 14 bases. The source of this sequence is an adult with Crohn's disease. The sample consisted of ileal tissue. V gene TRBV5-1 combines with J gene TRBJ2-7; D might be TRBD1 (6 bases). The DNA for the CDR3 is TGCGCCAGCAGGGGACACACCGAAGCCTACGAGCAGTACTTC. Its protein is CASRGHTEAYEQYF.